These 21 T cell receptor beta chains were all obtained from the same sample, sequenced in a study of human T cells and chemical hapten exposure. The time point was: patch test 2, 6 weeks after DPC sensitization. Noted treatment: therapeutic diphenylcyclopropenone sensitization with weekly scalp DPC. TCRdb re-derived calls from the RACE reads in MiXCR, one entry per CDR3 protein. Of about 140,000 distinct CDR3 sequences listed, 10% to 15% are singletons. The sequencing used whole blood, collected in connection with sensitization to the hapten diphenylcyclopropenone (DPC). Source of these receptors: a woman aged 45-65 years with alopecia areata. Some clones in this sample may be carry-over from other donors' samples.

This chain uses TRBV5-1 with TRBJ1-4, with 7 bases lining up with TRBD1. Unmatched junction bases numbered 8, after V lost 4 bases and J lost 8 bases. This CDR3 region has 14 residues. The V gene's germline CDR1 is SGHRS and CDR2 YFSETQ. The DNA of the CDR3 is TGCGCCAGCAGCCCTGACAGGGAAGGCGAAAAACTGTTTTTT. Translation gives CASSPDREGEKLFF.

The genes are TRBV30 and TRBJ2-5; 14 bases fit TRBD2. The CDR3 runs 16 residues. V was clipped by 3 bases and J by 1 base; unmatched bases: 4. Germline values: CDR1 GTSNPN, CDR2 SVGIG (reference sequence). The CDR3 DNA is TGTGCCTGGAGCCCTGGACTAGCGGGAGGCCAAGAGACCCAGTACTTC. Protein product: CAWSPGLAGGQETQYF.

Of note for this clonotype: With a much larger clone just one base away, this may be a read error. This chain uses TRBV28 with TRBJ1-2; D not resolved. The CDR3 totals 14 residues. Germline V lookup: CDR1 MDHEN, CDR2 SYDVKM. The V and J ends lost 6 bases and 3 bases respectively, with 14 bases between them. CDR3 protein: CASSPRIAYYGYTF. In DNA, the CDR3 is TGTGCCAGCAGCCCACGGATAGCGTACTATGGCTACACCTTC.

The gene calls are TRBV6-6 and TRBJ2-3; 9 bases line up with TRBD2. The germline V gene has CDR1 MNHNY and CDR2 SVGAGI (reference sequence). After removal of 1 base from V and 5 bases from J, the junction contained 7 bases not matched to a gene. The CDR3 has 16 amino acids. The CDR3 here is CASSYLGGREGDTQYF. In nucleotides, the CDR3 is TGTGCCAGCAGTTACTTAGGCGGGAGGGAGGGAGATACGCAGTATTTT.

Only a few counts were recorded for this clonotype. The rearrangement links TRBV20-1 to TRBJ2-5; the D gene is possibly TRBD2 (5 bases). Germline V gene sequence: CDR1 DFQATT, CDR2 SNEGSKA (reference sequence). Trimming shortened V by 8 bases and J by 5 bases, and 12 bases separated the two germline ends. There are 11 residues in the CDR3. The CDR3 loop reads CSPGDWETQYF. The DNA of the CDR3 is TGCAGTCCCGGGGATTGGGAGACCCAGTACTTC.

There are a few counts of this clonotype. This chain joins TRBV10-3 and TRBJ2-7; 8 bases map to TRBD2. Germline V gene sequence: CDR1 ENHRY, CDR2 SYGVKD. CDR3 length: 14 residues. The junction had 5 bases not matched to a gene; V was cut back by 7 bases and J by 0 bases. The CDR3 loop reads CAIKLAEGSYEQYF. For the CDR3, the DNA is TGTGCCATCAAACTAGCGGAAGGCTCCTACGAGCAGTACTTC.

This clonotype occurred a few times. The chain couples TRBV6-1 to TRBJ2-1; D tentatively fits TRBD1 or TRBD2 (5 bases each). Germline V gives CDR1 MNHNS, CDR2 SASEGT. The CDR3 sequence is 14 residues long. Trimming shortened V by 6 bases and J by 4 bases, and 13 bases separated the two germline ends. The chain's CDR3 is CASSRGAQYNEQFF. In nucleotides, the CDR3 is TGTGCCAGCAGCCGAGGGGCCCAGTACAATGAGCAGTTCTTC.

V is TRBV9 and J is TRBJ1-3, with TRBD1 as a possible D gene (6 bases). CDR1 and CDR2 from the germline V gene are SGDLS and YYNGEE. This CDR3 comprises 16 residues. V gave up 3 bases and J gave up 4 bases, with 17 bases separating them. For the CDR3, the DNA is TGTGCCAGCAGCGCGGACCTCAGGGGAAGAGGAAACACCATATATTTT. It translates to CASSADLRGRGNTIYF. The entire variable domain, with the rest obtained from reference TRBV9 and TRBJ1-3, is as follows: DSGVTQTPKHLITATGQRVTLRCSPRSGDLSVYWYQQSLDQGLQFLIQYYNGEERAKGNILERFSAQQFPDLHSELNLSSLELGDSALYFCASSADLRGRGNTIYFGEGSWLTVV.

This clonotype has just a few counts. The CDR3: CASSPDRRGHEQYF. DNA for the CDR3: TGTGCCAGCAGCCCTGACAGGCGAGGCCACGAGCAGTACTTC. The V call is TRBV21-1, the J call TRBJ2-7; the D call in the table, TRBD1, was not verified against the DNA. TRBV21-1 is a pseudogene locus. CDR3 length equals 14 residues.

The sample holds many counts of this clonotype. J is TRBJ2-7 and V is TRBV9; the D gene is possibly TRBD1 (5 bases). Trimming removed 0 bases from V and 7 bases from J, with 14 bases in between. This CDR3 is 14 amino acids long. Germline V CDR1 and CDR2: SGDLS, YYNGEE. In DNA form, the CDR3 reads TGTGCCAGCAGCGTAGAGGGTAGGGGCCGGGAGCAGTACTTC. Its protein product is CASSVEGRGREQYF.

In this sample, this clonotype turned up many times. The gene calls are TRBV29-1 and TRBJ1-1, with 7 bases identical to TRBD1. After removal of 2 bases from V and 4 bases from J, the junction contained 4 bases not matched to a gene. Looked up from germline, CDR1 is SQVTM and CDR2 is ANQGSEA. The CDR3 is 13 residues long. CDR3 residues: CSVERQGGTEAFF. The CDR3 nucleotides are TGCAGCGTTGAACGACAGGGAGGCACTGAAGCTTTCTTT.

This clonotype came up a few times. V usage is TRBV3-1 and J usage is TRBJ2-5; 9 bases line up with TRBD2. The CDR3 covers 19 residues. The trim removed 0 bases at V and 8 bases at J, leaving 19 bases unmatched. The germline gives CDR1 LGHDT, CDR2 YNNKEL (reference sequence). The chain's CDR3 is CASSQDLLEAGGPGVTQYF. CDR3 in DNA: TGTGCCAGCAGCCAAGACCTCCTAGAAGCGGGAGGACCCGGGGTCACCCAGTACTTC.

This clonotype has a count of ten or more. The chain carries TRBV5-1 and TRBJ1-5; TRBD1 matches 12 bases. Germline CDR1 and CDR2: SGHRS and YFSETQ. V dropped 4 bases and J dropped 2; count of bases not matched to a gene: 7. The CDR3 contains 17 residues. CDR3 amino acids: CASSPGQGATGNQPQHF. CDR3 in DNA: TGCGCCAGCAGCCCGGGACAGGGGGCGACGGGCAATCAGCCCCAGCATTTT.

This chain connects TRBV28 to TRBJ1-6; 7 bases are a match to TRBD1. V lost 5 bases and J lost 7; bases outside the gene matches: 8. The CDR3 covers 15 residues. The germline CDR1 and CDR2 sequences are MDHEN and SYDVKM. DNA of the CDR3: TGTGCCAGCAGTCCCCGACAGGGACTGAATTCACCCCTCCACTTT. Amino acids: CASSPRQGLNSPLHF. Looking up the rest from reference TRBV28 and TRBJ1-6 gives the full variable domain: DVKVTQSSRYLVKRTGEKVFLECVQDMDHENMFWYRQDPGLGLRLIYFSYDVKMKEKGDIPEGYSVSREKKERFSLILESASTNQTSMYLCASSPRQGLNSPLHFGNGTRLTVT.

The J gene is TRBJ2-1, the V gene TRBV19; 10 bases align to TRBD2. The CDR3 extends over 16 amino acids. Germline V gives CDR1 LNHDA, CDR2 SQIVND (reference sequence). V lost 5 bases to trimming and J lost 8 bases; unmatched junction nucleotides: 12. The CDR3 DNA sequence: TGTGCCAGTAGTCCTAGAGGACTAGCGGAGACCTATGAGCAGTTCTTC. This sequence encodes CASSPRGLAETYEQFF.

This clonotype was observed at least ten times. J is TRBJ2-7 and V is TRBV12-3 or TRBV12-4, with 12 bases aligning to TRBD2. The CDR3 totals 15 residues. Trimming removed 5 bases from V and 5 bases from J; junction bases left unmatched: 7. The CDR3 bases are TGTGCCAGCAGTACCCCTAGCGGGAGGGCCGACGAGCAGTACTTC. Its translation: CASSTPSGRADEQYF.

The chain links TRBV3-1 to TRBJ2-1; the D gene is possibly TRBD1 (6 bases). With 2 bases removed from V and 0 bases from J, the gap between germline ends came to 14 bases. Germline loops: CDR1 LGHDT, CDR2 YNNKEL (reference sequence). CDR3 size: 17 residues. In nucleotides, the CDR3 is TGTGCCAGCAGCCAATACAGGGCGGCGAGCTCCTACAATGAGCAGTTCTTC. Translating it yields CASSQYRAASSYNEQFF.

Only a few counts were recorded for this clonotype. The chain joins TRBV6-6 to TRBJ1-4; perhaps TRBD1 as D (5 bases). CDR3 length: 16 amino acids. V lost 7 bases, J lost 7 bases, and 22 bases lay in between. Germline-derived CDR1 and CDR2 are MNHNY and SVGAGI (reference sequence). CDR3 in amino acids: CASKNPRDSSSEKLFF. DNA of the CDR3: TGTGCCAGCAAAAACCCGCGCGACAGTTCAAGTGAAAAACTGTTTTTT.

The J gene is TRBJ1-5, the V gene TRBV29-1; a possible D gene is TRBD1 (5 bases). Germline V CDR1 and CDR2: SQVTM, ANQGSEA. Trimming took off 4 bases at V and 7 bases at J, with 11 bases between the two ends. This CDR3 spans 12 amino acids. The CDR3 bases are TGCAGCGTTGGCTCGGGGGGACAGCCCCAGCATTTT. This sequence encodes CSVGSGGQPQHF. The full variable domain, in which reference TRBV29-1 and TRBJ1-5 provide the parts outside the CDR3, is SAVISQKPSRDICQRGTSLTIQCQVDSQVTMMFWYRQQPGQSLTLIATANQGSEATYESGFVIDKFPISRPNLTFSTLTVSNMSPEDSSIYLCSVGSGGQPQHFGDGTRLSIL.

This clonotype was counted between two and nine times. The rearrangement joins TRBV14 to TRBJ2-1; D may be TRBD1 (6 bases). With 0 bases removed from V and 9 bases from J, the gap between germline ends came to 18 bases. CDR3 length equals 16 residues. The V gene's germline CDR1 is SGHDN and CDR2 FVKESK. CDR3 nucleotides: TGTGCCAGCAGCCAAGATACGGGGCAGGGGTTGCGTGAGCAGTTCTTC. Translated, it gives CASSQDTGQGLREQFF.

CDR3 in amino acids: CASSLFGQGAEAFF. The DNA for the CDR3 is TGTGCCAGCAGCTTATTTGGGCAGGGGGCTGAAGCTTTCTTT. The gene calls are TRBV7-2 and TRBJ1-1, with 7 bases matching TRBD1. Germline V gene sequence: CDR1 SGHTA, CDR2 FQGNSA. The CDR3 totals 14 residues. Unmatched junction bases numbered 6, after V lost 2 bases and J lost 6 bases.